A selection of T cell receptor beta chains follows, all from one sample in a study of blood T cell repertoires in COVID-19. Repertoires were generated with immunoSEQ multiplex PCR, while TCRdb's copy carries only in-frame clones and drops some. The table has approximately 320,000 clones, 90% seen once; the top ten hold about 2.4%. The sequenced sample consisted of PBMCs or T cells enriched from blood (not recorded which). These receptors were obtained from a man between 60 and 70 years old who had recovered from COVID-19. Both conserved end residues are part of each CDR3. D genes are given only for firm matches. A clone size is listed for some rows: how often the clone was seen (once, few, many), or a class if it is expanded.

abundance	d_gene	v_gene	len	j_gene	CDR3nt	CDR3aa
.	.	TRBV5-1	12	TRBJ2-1	TGCGCCAGCAGCTTGGATGGCTCCCTGCAGTTCTTC	CASSLDGSLQFF
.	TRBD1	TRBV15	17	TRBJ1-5	TGTGCCACCAGCAGAACTCAGGGGGTCAAGAGGAATCAGCCCCAGCATTTT	CATSRTQGVKRNQPQHF
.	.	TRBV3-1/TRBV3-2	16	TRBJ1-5	TGTGCCAGCAGCCAAGACCAGGGTATTAGCAATCAGCCCCAGCATTTT	CASSQDQGISNQPQHF
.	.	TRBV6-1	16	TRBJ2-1	TGTGCCAGCAGTGAATTTGGGGGCGCCGAGGGAGATGAGCAGTTCTTC	CASSEFGGAEGDEQFF
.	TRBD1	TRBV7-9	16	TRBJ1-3	TGTGCCAGCAGCCCGCGGAGACAGGGCTCTGGAAACACCATATATTTT	CASSPRRQGSGNTIYF
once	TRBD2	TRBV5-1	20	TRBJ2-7	TGCGCCAGCAGCTTGGGACTAGCGGGAGGGCTAAAGATAAATTCCTACGAGCAGTACTTC	CASSLGLAGGLKINSYEQYF
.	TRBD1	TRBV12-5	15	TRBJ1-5	TGTGCTAGTGGTAAGACAGGGGTCTGGGAACAGCCCCAGCATTTT	CASGKTGVWEQPQHF
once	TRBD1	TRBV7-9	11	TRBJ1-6	TGTGCCAGCAGCTCAGGGGGACCCCTCCACTTT	CASSSGGPLHF
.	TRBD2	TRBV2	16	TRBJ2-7	TGTGCCAGCAGGGATGGACTAGCGGCGAGCTCCTACGAGCAGTACTTC	CASRDGLAASSYEQYF
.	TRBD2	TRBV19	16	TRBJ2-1	TGTGCCAGCCGCGGGGGAGCGGGAGGGCCCTACAATGAGCAGTTCTTC	CASRGGAGGPYNEQFF
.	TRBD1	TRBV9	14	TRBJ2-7	TGTGCCAGCAGCGCGACCGGGACAGAGGACGAGCAGTACTTC	CASSATGTEDEQYF
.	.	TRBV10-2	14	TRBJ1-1	TGCGCCAGCATGCCCAATCAGGGGTCCACTGAAGCTTTCTTT	CASMPNQGSTEAFF
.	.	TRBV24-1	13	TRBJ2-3	TGTGCCACCAGCCCTGTTTTCGCAGATACGCAGTATTTT	CATSPVFADTQYF
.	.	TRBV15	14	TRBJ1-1	TGTGCCACCAGCAGAGACAGGGGAGACACTGAAGCTTTCTTT	CATSRDRGDTEAFF
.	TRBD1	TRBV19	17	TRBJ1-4	TGTGCCAGTAGTACCCCACAGGGGTTCGAAACTAATGAAAAACTGTTTTTT	CASSTPQGFETNEKLFF
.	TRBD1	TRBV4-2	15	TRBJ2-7	TGTGCCAGCAGCCCGAGACAGGGGGGCCCCTACGAGCAGTACTTC	CASSPRQGGPYEQYF
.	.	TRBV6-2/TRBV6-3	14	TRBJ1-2	TGTGCCAGCAGTTGCATTTTCCGGTGTCACGGCTACACCTTC	CASSCIFRCHGYTF
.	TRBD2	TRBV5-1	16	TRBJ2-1	TGCGCCAGCAGCTGGGGGGGAGCGGGAGCCTACAATGAGCAGTTCTTC	CASSWGGAGAYNEQFF
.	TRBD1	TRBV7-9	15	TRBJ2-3	TGTGCCAGCAGCTCGGACAGGGTGGGTCCAGATACGCAGTATTTT	CASSSDRVGPDTQYF
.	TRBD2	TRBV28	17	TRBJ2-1	TGTGCCAGCAGTCTTGGAGGCCTAGCGGGAGGATTCAATGAGCAGTTCTTC	CASSLGGLAGGFNEQFF
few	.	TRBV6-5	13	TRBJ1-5	TGTGCCAGCAGACAGGCGGAGGGGCAGCCCCAGCATTTT	CASRQAEGQPQHF
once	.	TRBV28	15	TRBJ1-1	TGTGCCAGCAGTTTGTGGGGCTCCAAGAACACTGAAGCTTTCTTT	CASSLWGSKNTEAFF
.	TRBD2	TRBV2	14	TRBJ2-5	TGTGCCAGCGGCGGGGGACGGCCCAAAGAGACCCAGTACTTC	CASGGGRPKETQYF
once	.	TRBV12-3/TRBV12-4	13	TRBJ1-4	TGTGCCAGCAGCCTGAGGGATAATGAAAAACTGTTTTTT	CASSLRDNEKLFF
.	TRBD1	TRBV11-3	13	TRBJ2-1	TGTGCCAGCAGCTGGGACAGGGACAATGAGCAGTTCTTC	CASSWDRDNEQFF
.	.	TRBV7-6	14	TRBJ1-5	TGTGCCAGCAGCCTCCTGGGGGCCCGTCAGCCCCAGCATTTT	CASSLLGARQPQHF
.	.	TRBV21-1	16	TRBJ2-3	TGTGCCAGCAGCAAAGGGGGCATGGGGGGTCAAGATACGCAGTATTTT	CASSKGGMGGQDTQYF
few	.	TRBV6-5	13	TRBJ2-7	TGTGCCACCTCCCCGGGACTTAACGGCGAGCAGTACTTC	CATSPGLNGEQYF
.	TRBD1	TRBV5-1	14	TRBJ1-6	TGCGCCAGCACCCCGGGGGCAGGGGGTTCACCCCTCCACTTT	CASTPGAGGSPLHF
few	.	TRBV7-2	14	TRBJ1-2	TGTGCCAGCAGCGAGACGACAGGTCACTATGGCTACACCTTC	CASSETTGHYGYTF
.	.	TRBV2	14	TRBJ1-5	TGTGCCAGCAGTGTCAGGGTGAGCAATCAGCCCCAGCATTTT	CASSVRVSNQPQHF
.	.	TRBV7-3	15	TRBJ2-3	TGTGCCAGCACTCTCGGAGGGGGCAACACAGATACGCAGTATTTT	CASTLGGGNTDTQYF
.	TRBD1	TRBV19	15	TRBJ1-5	TGTGCCAGTAGAAGGGACAGGGCCTCCAATCAGCCCCAGCATTTT	CASRRDRASNQPQHF
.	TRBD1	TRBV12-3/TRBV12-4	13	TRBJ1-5	TGTGCCAGCAGTTCCGACAGGGCTCAGCCCCAGCATTTT	CASSSDRAQPQHF
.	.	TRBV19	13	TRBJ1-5	TGTGCCACGACAGTGGATAGCAATCAGCCCCAGCATTTT	CATTVDSNQPQHF
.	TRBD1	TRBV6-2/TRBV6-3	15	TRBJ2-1	TGTGCCAGCAGCACCGGACAGGGGAGGTACAATGAGCAGTTCTTC	CASSTGQGRYNEQFF
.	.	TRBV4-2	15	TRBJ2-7	TGTGCCAGCAGCCAAGGACAGACTAGGTCGCAGGAGCAGTACTTC	CASSQGQTRSQEQYF
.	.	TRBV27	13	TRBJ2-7	TGTGCCAGCAGATTGGTAACAGACAGCGAGCAGTACTTC	CASRLVTDSEQYF
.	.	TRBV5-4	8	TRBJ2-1	TGTGCCATCGGGGAGCAGTTCTTC	CAIGEQFF
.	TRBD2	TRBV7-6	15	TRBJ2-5	TGTGCCAGCAGCTCAAATAGCGGGGGCCAAGAGACCCAGTACTTC	CASSSNSGGQETQYF
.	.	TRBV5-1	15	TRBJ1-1	TGCGCCAGCAGCTCCCCCGACGGGGGTGGCGCTGAAGCTTTCTTT	CASSSPDGGGAEAFF
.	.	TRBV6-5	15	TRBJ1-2	TGTGCCAGCAGTTATGGCCCCGGGATAAACTATGGCTACACCTTC	CASSYGPGINYGYTF
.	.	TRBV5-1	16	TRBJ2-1	TGCGCCAGCAGCCAGTTTCCCGGGGGATCCTACAATGAGCAGTTCTTC	CASSQFPGGSYNEQFF